This T cell receptor (beta chain) emerged from a study of OX40 agonist ivuxolimab in advanced cancers. Findings of the study overall: At 0.1 to 3.0 mg/kg and by week 6, CD4+ and CD8+ T cells in the blood had expanded clonally. Which antigen the expanded peripheral T cells recognized is unknown.

Profiled with immunoSEQ multiplex PCR; TCRdb holds only in-frame clones, not every one. This table has about 72,000 clones, roughly nine tenths appearing once. Comments on this clone: What it binds is unknown. The sample contains more than one DNA sequence encoding this CDR3.

The clonotype originates from an adult with an advanced solid tumor such as melanoma, head and neck, liver or kidney cancer. Material: CD4+ or CD8+ T cells sorted from blood, obtained in a trial of the OX40 agonist ivuxolimab.

The CDR3, as DNA: TGTGCCAGCAGCGAACAGGGGGTTTGGAGCGGTTACACCTTC. It is translated as CASSEQGVWSGYTF. The chain has TRBV14 and TRBJ1-2; TRBD1 matches at 8 bases. Trimming at V came to 5 bases and at J to 11 bases, leaving 13 bases not matched to a gene. The CDR3 loop spans 14 amino acids. Germline lookup yields CDR1 SGHDN and CDR2 FVKESK.